The present entry profiles one T cell receptor beta chain with its context. What it recognizes is unknown. CDR3 length: 18 residues. With V trimmed by 5 bases and J by 1 base, 8 bases remained unmatched. The V gene's germline CDR1 is LNHDA and CDR2 SQIVND (reference sequence). The data were taken from a study of T cell responses to AZD1222 COVID-19 vaccine. Study background: It was second doses at about 4 or about 12 weeks that were pooled. General study results and limits: Baseline seropositivity characterized only a handful of AZD1222 recipients. The donor group comprised mostly white British people and more females; the analysis possibly underestimated clonal diversity. Repertoire sampling occurred only after the peak T cell response.

Sequenced by immunoSEQ multiplex PCR; TCRdb stores in-frame clones only, minus some. The sample records 130,000 to 150,000 clones, around 91% being singletons. The chain carries TRBV19 and TRBJ2-6; 10 positions match TRBD1. The sequencing used peripheral blood, collected on day 0 of AZD1222 vaccination. This sequence was found in an adult in good health. The CDR3 region is CASSRRDRGRSGANVLTF. The CDR3 region has the DNA TGTGCCAGTAGTCGACGGGACAGGGGTAGGTCTGGGGCCAACGTCCTGACTTTC.